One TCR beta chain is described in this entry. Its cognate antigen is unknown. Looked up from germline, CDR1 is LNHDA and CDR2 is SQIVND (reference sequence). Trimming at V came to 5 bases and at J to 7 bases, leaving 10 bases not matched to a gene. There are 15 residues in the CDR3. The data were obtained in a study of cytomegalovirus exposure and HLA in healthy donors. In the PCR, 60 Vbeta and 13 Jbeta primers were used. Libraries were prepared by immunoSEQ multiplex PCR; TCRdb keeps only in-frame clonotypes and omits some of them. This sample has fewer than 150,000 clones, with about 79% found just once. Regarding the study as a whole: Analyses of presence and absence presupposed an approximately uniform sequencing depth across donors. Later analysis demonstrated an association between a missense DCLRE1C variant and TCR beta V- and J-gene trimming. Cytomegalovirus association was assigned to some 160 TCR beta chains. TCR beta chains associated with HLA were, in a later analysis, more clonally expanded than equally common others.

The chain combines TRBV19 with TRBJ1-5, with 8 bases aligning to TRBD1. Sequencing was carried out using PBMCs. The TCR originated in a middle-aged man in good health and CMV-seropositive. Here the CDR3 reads CASSLRQGAGQPQHF. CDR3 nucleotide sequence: TGTGCCAGTAGTCTGCGTCAGGGGGCTGGACAGCCCCAGCATTTT.